These 20 T cell receptor beta chains originate from one sample sequenced in a study of T cell responses to AZD1222 COVID-19 vaccine. Some clones are missing from TCRdb's copy, which holds only in-frame ones; the method was immunoSEQ multiplex PCR. The profile shows around 100,000 clones, around 81% of them singletons. The source material was peripheral blood, sampled on day 0 of AZD1222 vaccination. Receptor source: an adult in good health.

This clone was recorded a few times. The chain employs TRBV11-1 and TRBJ2-1; D is possibly TRBD1 (5 bases). The V end was cut by 5 bases, the J end by 8 bases, with 10 bases between. The CDR3 runs 12 residues. Germline V CDR1 and CDR2: SGHAT, FQDESV (reference sequence). In DNA form, the CDR3 reads TGTGCCAGCAGCCAGGGTGTCGATGAGCAGTTCTTC. Translating gives CASSQGVDEQFF.

J is TRBJ2-7 and V is TRBV28; D unresolved. CDR1 and CDR2 (germline): MDHEN, SYDVKM. This CDR3 is built from 13 residues. V lost 6 bases and J 3 bases, leaving 12 bases between the germline ends. The CDR3 DNA is TGTGCCAGCAGCGTGTTACCCCGCTACGAGCAGTACTTC. Protein product: CASSVLPRYEQYF. The entire variable domain, with the rest obtained from reference TRBV28 and TRBJ2-7, is as follows: DVKVTQSSRYLVKRTGEKVFLECVQDMDHENMFWYRQDPGLGLRLIYFSYDVKMKEKGDIPEGYSVSREKKERFSLILESASTNQTSMYLCASSVLPRYEQYFGPGTRLTVT.

The rearrangement joins TRBV10-2 to TRBJ2-1; TRBD1 agrees at 9 bases. Germline V gives CDR1 WSHSY, CDR2 SAAADI. Trimming removed 8 bases from V and 7 bases from J; junction bases left unmatched: 9. The CDR3 is 14 residues long. The DNA of the CDR3 is TGCGCCAGCGGTACAGGGGGCGCATCTAATGAGCAGTTCTTC. Residues: CASGTGGASNEQFF.

The V and J genes are TRBV19 and TRBJ2-7; tentative D call: TRBD1 (6 bases). The V and J ends lost 4 bases and 3 bases respectively, with 16 bases between them. The CDR3 runs 15 residues. Germline loops: CDR1 LNHDA, CDR2 SQIVND (reference sequence). CDR3 sequence: CASSRQERPNYEQYF. The CDR3, as DNA: TGTGCCAGTAGTAGACAGGAGCGGCCCAACTACGAGCAGTACTTC.

The chain joins TRBV7-2 to TRBJ2-5; 10 bases map to TRBD1. Trimming took 5 bases from V and 5 from J; bases not matched to a gene: 8. Germline values: CDR1 SGHTA, CDR2 FQGNSA. There are 15 residues in the CDR3. As DNA, the CDR3 is TGTGCCAGCAGCCTCCGACAGGGGGCGAGGGAGACCCAGTACTTC. Encoded protein: CASSLRQGARETQYF.

V and J are TRBV6-6 and TRBJ2-3; D might be TRBD1 (6 bases). This CDR3 contains 20 residues. Trimming pared 6 bases from V and 0 bases from J, leaving 28 bases between. The germline V gene encodes CDR1 MNHNY and CDR2 SVGAGI (reference sequence). The CDR3 DNA sequence: TGTGCCAGCAGCCCCTATAATTTCCAGACAGGAAGGATTAGCACAGATACGCAGTATTTT. Its protein product is CASSPYNFQTGRISTDTQYF.

The chain joins TRBV7-9 to TRBJ1-3; TRBD1 might be the D (6 bases). Germline V gene lookup returns CDR1 SEHNR and CDR2 FQNEAQ (reference sequence). Between the trimmed V and J ends, which lost 3 bases and 4 bases, there was a span of 10 bases. This CDR3 has 14 residues. DNA of the CDR3: TGTGCCAGCAGCTTTGAGGGGGACGGAAACACCATATATTTT. Its translation is CASSFEGDGNTIYF. Full variable domain (remainder filled in from reference TRBV7-9 and TRBJ1-3): DTGVSQNPRHKITKRGQNVTFRCDPISEHNRLYWYRQTLGQGPEFLTYFQNEAQLEKSRLLSDRFSAERPKGSFSTLEIQRTEQGDSAMYLCASSFEGDGNTIYFGEGSWLTVV.

V and J are TRBV19 and TRBJ2-3; 11 positions agree with TRBD1. This CDR3 region has 15 residues. In germline, CDR1 is LNHDA, CDR2 SQIVND (reference sequence). The V and J ends lost 5 bases and 6 bases, in that order; junction bases with no gene match: 7. The CDR3 loop reads CASSPGTGGSDTQYF. CDR3 coding DNA: TGTGCCAGTAGTCCCGGGACAGGGGGTTCGGATACGCAGTATTTT.

The chain employs TRBV4-1 and TRBJ1-6, with 9 bases fitting TRBD1. The junction had 6 bases not matched to a gene; V was cut back by 0 bases and J by 9 bases. This CDR3 contains 16 residues. Germline lookup yields CDR1 MGHRA and CDR2 YSYEKL. CDR3 in DNA: TGCGCCAGCAGCCAAGATTGGGGACAGGGTCTTTCACCCCTCCACTTT. Amino acid sequence: CASSQDWGQGLSPLHF.

The chain carries TRBV5-1 and TRBJ2-7; D is ambiguous. The V end was cut by 2 bases, the J end by 1 base, with 7 bases between. This CDR3 is 13 amino acids long. Looked up from germline, CDR1 is SGHRS and CDR2 is YFSETQ. The DNA for the CDR3 is TGCGCCAGCAGCTTTCACAGTTCCTACGAGCAGTACTTC. Protein product: CASSFHSSYEQYF.

The chain couples TRBV2 to TRBJ1-2; no reliable D call. Germline-derived CDR1 and CDR2 are SNHLY and FYNNEI. The CDR3 runs 13 residues. Trimming cost V 5 bases and J 3 bases, with 10 bases left between them. The CDR3 nucleotides read TGTGCCAGCAGTAGGGAGAGGGACTATGGCTACACCTTC. Amino acid sequence: CASSRERDYGYTF. Looking up the rest from reference TRBV2 and TRBJ1-2 gives the full variable domain: EPEVTQTPSHQVTQMGQEVILRCVPISNHLYFYWYRQILGQKVEFLVSFYNNEISEKSEIFDDQFSVERPDGSNFTLKIRSTKLEDSAMYFCASSRERDYGYTFGSGTRLTVV.

The chain recombines TRBV4-2 with TRBJ1-2; D may be TRBD1 (6 bases). The CDR3 loop spans 12 amino acids. Germline CDR1 is LGHNA and CDR2 is YNFKEQ. With 4 bases removed from V and 8 bases from J, the gap between germline ends came to 11 bases. The CDR3 region is CASSRAGGGYTF. The CDR3 DNA follows: TGTGCCAGCAGCCGCGCGGGGGGCGGCTACACCTTC.

The chain uses TRBV19 and TRBJ2-3; D is uncertain. The CDR3 is made up of 14 amino acids. CDR1 is LNHDA and CDR2 is SQIVND in the germline V gene (reference sequence). V was cut by 3 bases and J by 0 bases, with 7 bases left in between. The CDR3 DNA reads TGTGCCAGTAGTATGCAAAGTAGCACAGATACGCAGTATTTT. It is translated as CASSMQSSTDTQYF.

The chain joins TRBV7-2 to TRBJ2-3; 9 nucleotides align to TRBD2. Germline-derived CDR1 and CDR2 are SGHTA and FQGNSA. V was pared by 4 bases and J by 4 bases, with 9 bases of the junction left unmatched. The CDR3 length is 16 residues. The CDR3 region has the DNA TGTGCCAGCAGCTCAAGAGCGGGGGGAGGCGCAGATACGCAGTATTTT. It yields the protein CASSSRAGGGADTQYF.

The chain uses TRBV6-2 or TRBV6-3 and TRBJ2-7, with 11 bases matching TRBD2. J lost 2 bases, V lost 5 bases, and 8 bases had no gene match. CDR1 is MNHEY and CDR2 is SVGEGT in the germline V gene. This CDR3 has 16 amino acids. CDR3 nucleotides: TGTGCCAGCAGTGAGGCCGGGACTAGCGGAACCTACGAGCAGTACTTC. It is translated as CASSEAGTSGTYEQYF.

On this clone: The sample has other DNA sequences that encode this CDR3 too. V gene TRBV28 combines with J gene TRBJ1-3, with 7 positions matching TRBD1. This CDR3 is built from 14 residues. In germline, CDR1 is MDHEN, CDR2 SYDVKM. The V gene end was trimmed by 5 bases and the J gene end by 2 bases; junction bases not matched to a gene: 3. CDR3 coding DNA: TGTGCCAGCAGTCCTACAGGGGCTGGAAACACCATATATTTT. Translating gives CASSPTGAGNTIYF.

The chain recombines TRBV5-1 with TRBJ1-4, with TRBD1 matching 8 bases. V gave up 1 base and J gave up 0 bases; unmatched junction bases: 8. Germline V gives CDR1 SGHRS, CDR2 YFSETQ. The length of the CDR3 is 18 residues. CDR3 nucleotides: TGCGCCAGCAGCTTGAACAGGGGGTATTATTCAACTAATGAAAAACTGTTTTTT. It encodes CASSLNRGYYSTNEKLFF.

The chain couples TRBV28 to TRBJ2-1; 10 bases are shared with TRBD2. CDR1 MDHEN and CDR2 SYDVKM come from the germline V gene. V was clipped by 7 bases and J by 5 bases; unmatched bases: 11. The CDR3 length is 16 residues. The CDR3 region is CASIPSGLAYNNEQFF. The CDR3, as DNA: TGTGCCAGCATCCCCTCGGGACTAGCGTACAACAATGAGCAGTTCTTC.

V gene TRBV19 combines with J gene TRBJ1-1, with D unclear. Deletions cut 5 bases from V and 1 base from J, with 8 bases between. CDR3 length: 13 residues. Per germline, CDR1 LNHDA and CDR2 SQIVND (reference sequence). The chain's CDR3 is CASSRQENTEAFF. For the CDR3, the DNA is TGTGCCAGTAGTCGGCAGGAGAACACTGAAGCTTTCTTT.

This clone was counted a single time. The chain recombines TRBV5-1 with TRBJ2-7; D is uncertain. V lost 0 bases and J 2 bases, leaving 9 bases between the germline ends. CDR1 is SGHRS, CDR2 YFSETQ, per germline. The length of the CDR3 is 14 residues. The CDR3 spells CASSLGSNPYEQYF. The CDR3 coding sequence is TGCGCCAGCAGCTTGGGCTCTAACCCCTACGAGCAGTACTTC.